A single sample gave rise to the 20 T cell receptor beta chains below, sequenced in a study of cytomegalovirus exposure and HLA in healthy donors. Primers for the PCR totalled 60 Vbeta and 13 Jbeta. Sequencing used immunoSEQ multiplex PCR; TCRdb keeps in-frame clones, though not all of them. The sample lists approximately 100,000 clones; about 81% were seen once. Sequenced sample: PBMCs. The receptor source for this set is a male donor in good health and CMV-seropositive.

Ten or more counts support this clone. The chain links TRBV2 to TRBJ1-5; D call uncertain. CDR1 SNHLY and CDR2 FYNNEI come from the germline V gene. V was cut by 7 bases and J by 0 bases, with 10 bases left in between. The CDR3 runs to 14 residues. CDR3 amino acids: CASKTANSNQPQHF. The DNA for the CDR3 is TGTGCCAGCAAAACAGCTAATAGCAATCAGCCCCAGCATTTT.

The gene calls are TRBV6-1 and TRBJ2-7, with TRBD1 as a possible D gene (6 bases). Trimming removed 10 bases at V and 2 bases at J, with 15 bases between. The CDR3 is 13 residues long. Germline assignment: CDR1 MNHNS and CDR2 SASEGT. The CDR3 loop reads CAIEQGTTYEQYF. The CDR3 DNA reads as TGTGCCATAGAACAGGGTACTACCTACGAGCAGTACTTC.

This clone is a singleton in its sample. This chain links TRBV2 with TRBJ1-4, with TRBD1 matching 7 bases. The CDR3 has 12 residues. V lost 6 bases to trimming and J lost 5 bases; unmatched junction nucleotides: 0. Germline V lookup: CDR1 SNHLY, CDR2 FYNNEI. The CDR3 region has the DNA TGTGCCAGCAGACAGGGGAATGAAAAACTGTTTTTT. This encodes CASRQGNEKLFF.

The rearrangement joins TRBV28 to TRBJ1-4; 7 bases map to TRBD1. The trim removed 5 bases at V and 4 bases at J, leaving 7 bases unmatched. CDR3 length: 15 residues. Germline CDR1 and CDR2: MDHEN and SYDVKM. CDR3 in amino acids: CASSTTGTVNEKLFF. The CDR3 nucleotides are TGTGCCAGCAGTACAACCGGGACAGTTAATGAAAAACTGTTTTTT.

V is TRBV13 and J is TRBJ2-7, with a weak D call TRBD1 (6 bases). The CDR3 spans 14 residues. Trimming took off 2 bases at V and 2 bases at J, with 10 bases between the two ends. CDR1 is PRHDT and CDR2 is FYEKMQ in the germline V gene (reference sequence). CDR3 sequence reads: CASSLQGSPYEQYF. The CDR3 bases are TGTGCCAGCAGCTTACAGGGGTCCCCCTACGAGCAGTACTTC.

The chain joins TRBV29-1 to TRBJ2-7; no clear D gene. CDR3 size: 13 residues. V lost 3 bases to trimming and J lost 0 bases, with 9 bases between them. The germline V gene has CDR1 SQVTM and CDR2 ANQGSEA. CDR3 bases: TGCAGCGTTGAGGTCAGGTTCTCCTACGAGCAGTACTTC. It yields the protein CSVEVRFSYEQYF.

This clone appeared a few times. V is TRBV7-8 and J is TRBJ1-4, with D unresolved. The CDR3 is 14 residues long. The ends were cut back, 5 bases at V and 0 bases at J, with 7 bases in the middle. Germline V gives CDR1 SGHVS, CDR2 FQNEAQ. CDR3 loop: CASSKRATNEKLFF. CDR3 nucleotides: TGTGCCAGCAGCAAGCGGGCAACTAATGAAAAACTGTTTTTT. Filled out from reference TRBV7-8 and TRBJ1-4, the complete variable domain reads GAGVSQSPRYKVAKRGQDVALRCDPISGHVSLFWYQQALGQGPEFLTYFQNEAQLDKSGLPSDRFFAERPEGSVSTLKIQRTQQEDSAVYLCASSKRATNEKLFFGSGTQLSVL.

The CDR3 spells CASSRRGSGSINEQFF. DNA of the CDR3: TGTGCCAGCAGCCGGAGGGGTAGCGGGAGTATCAATGAGCAGTTCTTC. This chain links TRBV9 with TRBJ2-1, with 9 bases that match TRBD2. The germline V gene encodes CDR1 SGDLS and CDR2 YYNGEE. V trimming: 4 bases; J trimming: 6 bases; junction bases outside the gene matches: 11. The CDR3 runs to 16 residues.

This clone was found a few times. The chain links TRBV6-1 to TRBJ2-5, with 7 bases aligning to TRBD1. The V gene end was trimmed by 4 bases and the J gene end by 5 bases; junction bases not matched to a gene: 7. Germline-derived CDR1 and CDR2 are MNHNS and SASEGT. This CDR3 contains 14 residues. CDR3 loop: CASSGDREMETQYF. CDR3 DNA: TGTGCCAGCAGTGGCGACAGGGAGATGGAGACCCAGTACTTC.

The chain combines TRBV5-6 with TRBJ2-7; tentative D call: TRBD1 (5 bases). The germline gives CDR1 SGHDT, CDR2 YYEEEE. V was cut by 1 base and J by 3 bases, with 14 bases left in between. CDR3 length: 15 residues. CDR3 protein: CASSLSPGKGYEQYF. The DNA of the CDR3 is TGTGCCAGCAGCTTGAGCCCAGGGAAAGGCTACGAGCAGTACTTC.

The chain is built from TRBV6-6 and TRBJ2-6, with D tentatively TRBD2 (5 bases). CDR1 is MNHNY and CDR2 is SVGAGI in the germline V gene (reference sequence). Trimming took off 8 bases at V and 0 bases at J, with 14 bases between the two ends. The CDR3 extends over 16 amino acids. CDR3: CASRGPGNSGANVLTF. DNA of the CDR3: TGTGCCAGCCGCGGTCCGGGAAACTCTGGGGCCAACGTCCTGACTTTC.

This clone turned up a few times. This sequence joins TRBV18 and TRBJ2-3; D gene unclear. Trimming left V 0 bases short and J 4 bases short, with 5 bases between. The CDR3 consists of 13 residues. The germline V gene encodes CDR1 KGHSH and CDR2 LQKENI. The CDR3 sequence is CASSPPSADTQYF. The CDR3 DNA reads as TGTGCCAGCTCACCACCCTCTGCAGATACGCAGTATTTT.

J is TRBJ2-5 and V is TRBV7-2, with TRBD2 identical over 16 bases. The CDR3 covers 17 residues. V was pared by 5 bases and J by 2 bases, with 5 bases of the junction left unmatched. Germline V CDR1 and CDR2: SGHTA, FQGNSA. In DNA, the CDR3 is TGTGCCAGCAGCCCGCCGGGACTAGCGGGGGGGCAAGAGACCCAGTACTTC. It yields the protein CASSPPGLAGGQETQYF.

The V gene is TRBV6-1, the J gene TRBJ2-1; 9 bases are a match to TRBD2. V gave up 6 bases and J gave up 4 bases; unmatched junction bases: 7. The CDR3 runs 15 residues. CDR1 and CDR2 (germline): MNHNS, SASEGT. CDR3 residues: CASRTSGGQYNEQFF. The CDR3 DNA reads TGTGCCAGCAGGACCAGCGGGGGGCAATACAATGAGCAGTTCTTC.

V is TRBV19 and J is TRBJ1-2, with TRBD1 matching 9 bases. J was trimmed by 6 bases and V by 3 bases; bases with no gene match: 8. CDR1 and CDR2 (germline): LNHDA, SQIVND (reference sequence). The CDR3 is 15 residues long. The CDR3 sequence: CASSIQDRGFNGYTF. In DNA form, the CDR3 reads TGTGCCAGTAGTATTCAGGACAGGGGTTTCAATGGCTACACCTTC.

The rearrangement uses TRBV11-3 and TRBJ2-3, with 13 bases matching TRBD2. Germline CDR1 is SGHNT and CDR2 is YENEEA. Losses at the gene ends were 1 base for V and 6 bases for J; bases not matched to a gene: 7. This CDR3 region has 17 residues. CDR3 sequence reads: CASSLGDRTSGGDTQYF. CDR3 DNA: TGTGCCAGCAGCTTAGGGGATCGGACTAGCGGGGGCGATACGCAGTATTTT.

V and J are TRBV7-3 and TRBJ1-1; 7 positions agree with TRBD1. This CDR3 contains 14 residues. With V trimmed by 0 bases and J by 4 bases, 2 bases remained unmatched. Germline lookup yields CDR1 SGHTA and CDR2 FQGTGA. Here the CDR3 DNA reads TGTGCCAGCAGCTTAACAGGGGGCTTCACTGAAGCTTTCTTT. As protein: CASSLTGGFTEAFF.

The chain uses TRBV5-1 and TRBJ2-3; TRBD1 is a possible D gene (5 bases). Germline loops: CDR1 SGHRS, CDR2 YFSETQ. This CDR3 comprises 12 residues. V dropped 4 bases and J dropped 8 bases, with 11 bases sitting between them. CDR3 sequence (DNA): TGCGCCAGCAGCCTCAGGGCAGGTACGCAGTATTTT. Translation: CASSLRAGTQYF. The variable domain in full, with the rest retrieved from reference TRBV5-1 and TRBJ2-3, is KAGVTQTPRYLIKTRGQQVTLSCSPISGHRSVSWYQQTPGQGLQFLFEYFSETQRNKGNFPGRFSGRQFSNSRSEMNVSTLELGDSALYLCASSLRAGTQYFGPGTRLTVL.

The chain combines TRBV7-6 with TRBJ1-4, with 7 bases that match TRBD1. The trim removed 5 bases at V and 5 bases at J, leaving 14 bases unmatched. The germline gives CDR1 SGHVS, CDR2 FNYEAQ. There are 17 residues in the CDR3. The CDR3 sequence is CASSLSTWTGLNEKLFF. In nucleotides, the CDR3 is TGTGCCAGCAGCCTCTCCACCTGGACAGGCCTGAATGAAAAACTGTTTTTT.

This clone was detected only once. This chain joins TRBV5-1 and TRBJ2-1; 7 bases match TRBD2. Germline lookup yields CDR1 SGHRS and CDR2 YFSETQ. The ends lost 7 bases at V and 0 bases at J; junction bases unmatched: 10. The CDR3 has 16 residues. CDR3 DNA sequence: TGCGCCAGCGGAGGAAGGCTAGCGGCCTCCTACAATGAGCAGTTCTTC. This sequence encodes CASGGRLAASYNEQFF.